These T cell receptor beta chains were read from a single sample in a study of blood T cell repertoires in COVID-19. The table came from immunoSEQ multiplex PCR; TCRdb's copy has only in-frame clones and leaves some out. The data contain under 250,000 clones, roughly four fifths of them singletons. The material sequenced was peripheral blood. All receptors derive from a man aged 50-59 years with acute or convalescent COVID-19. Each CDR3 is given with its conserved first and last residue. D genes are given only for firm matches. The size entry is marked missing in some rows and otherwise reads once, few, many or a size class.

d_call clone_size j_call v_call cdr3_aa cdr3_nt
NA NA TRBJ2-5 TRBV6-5 CASRHRLGETQYF TGTGCCAGCAGACACCGTCTAGGAGAGACCCAGTACTTC
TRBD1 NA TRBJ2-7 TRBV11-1 CASSLGQGNYEQYF TGTGCCAGCAGCTTAGGACAGGGGAACTACGAGCAGTACTTC
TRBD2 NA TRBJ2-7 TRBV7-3 CASSPGASGGSSYEQYF TGTGCCAGCAGCCCCGGGGCTAGCGGAGGTTCATCCTACGAGCAGTACTTC
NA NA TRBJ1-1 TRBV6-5 CASSFSVSVNTEAFF TGTGCCAGCAGTTTCTCGGTTTCGGTGAACACTGAAGCTTTCTTT
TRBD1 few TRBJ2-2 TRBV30 CAWSLGTGNAGELFF TGTGCCTGGAGTTTAGGGACAGGGAATGCCGGGGAGCTGTTTTTT
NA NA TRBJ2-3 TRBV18 CASSPLVGGLRYTDTQYF TGTGCCAGCTCACCACTCGTCGGGGGGCTACGATACACAGATACGCAGTATTTT
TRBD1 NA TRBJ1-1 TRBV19 CASSTDGQGKAFF TGTGCCAGTAGTACAGACGGACAGGGTAAAGCTTTCTTT
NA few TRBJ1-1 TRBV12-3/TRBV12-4 CASSNQKKGYAFF TGTGCCAGCAGCAACCAAAAAAAGGGGTATGCTTTCTTT
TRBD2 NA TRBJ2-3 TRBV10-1 CASSEGVGGVADTQYF TGCGCCAGCAGTGAGGGCGTCGGGGGGGTCGCAGATACGCAGTATTTT
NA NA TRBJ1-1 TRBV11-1 CASSLGPGSTEAFF TGTGCCAGCAGCTTAGGTCCGGGGAGCACTGAAGCTTTCTTT
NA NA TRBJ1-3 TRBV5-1 CASSPVGTSGNTIYF TGCGCCAGCAGCCCGGTGGGCACATCTGGAAACACCATATATTTT
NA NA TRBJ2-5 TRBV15 CATSTEAGGETQYF TGTGCCACCAGCACAGAAGCGGGCGGGGAGACCCAGTACTTC
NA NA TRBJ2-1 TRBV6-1 CASSEIRTSKNEQFF TGTGCCAGCAGTGAGATACGGACTTCCAAAAATGAGCAGTTCTTC
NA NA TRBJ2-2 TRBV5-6 CASSLVANTGELFF TGTGCCAGCAGCTTAGTAGCGAACACCGGGGAGCTGTTTTTT
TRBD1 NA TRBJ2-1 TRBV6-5 CASKPVGTGQFF TGTGCCAGCAAGCCGGTCGGGACAGGGCAGTTCTTC
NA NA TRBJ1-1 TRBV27 CASSFTPFGTLREDEAFF TGTGCCAGCAGTTTCACACCCTTCGGGACCCTCCGGGAGGATGAAGCTTTCTTT
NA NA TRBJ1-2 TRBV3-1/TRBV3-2 CASSRTLATGRGYGYTF TGTGCCAGCAGCAGGACTTTAGCGACAGGAAGGGGCTATGGCTACACCTTC
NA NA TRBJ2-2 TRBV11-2 CASSPRLPSNTGELFF TGTGCCAGCAGCCCCAGGCTCCCTTCGAACACCGGGGAGCTGTTTTTT
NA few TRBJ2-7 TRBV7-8 CASSASGQGLYEQYF TGTGCCAGCAGCGCTTCGGGGCAGGGGCTCTACGAGCAGTACTTC
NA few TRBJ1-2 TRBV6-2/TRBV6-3 CASSHRGVRTF TGTGCCAGCAGCCACCGGGGAGTGAGGACCTTC
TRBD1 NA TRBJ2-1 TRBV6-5 CASSYTGGLDEQFF TGTGCCAGCAGTTACACAGGGGGCTTGGATGAGCAGTTCTTC
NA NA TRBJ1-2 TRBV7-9 CASSTGLANYGYTF TGTGCCAGCAGCACAGGACTAGCGAACTATGGCTACACCTTC
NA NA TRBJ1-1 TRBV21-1 CASSKSGSGNTEAFF TGTGCCAGCAGCAAATCGGGAAGTGGGAACACTGAAGCTTTCTTT
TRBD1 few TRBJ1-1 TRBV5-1 CASSETGGGTEAFF TGCGCCAGCAGTGAGACAGGGGGAGGCACTGAAGCTTTCTTT
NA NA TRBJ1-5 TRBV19 CASSIQVSNQPQHF TGTGCCAGTAGTATTCAGGTTAGCAATCAGCCCCAGCATTTT
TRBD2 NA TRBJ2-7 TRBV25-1 CASSVQLAGGRTYEQYF TGTGCCAGCAGTGTCCAACTAGCGGGAGGGCGAACCTACGAGCAGTACTTC
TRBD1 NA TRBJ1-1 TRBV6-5 CASINRGLAFF TGTGCCAGCATAAACAGGGGGCTCGCTTTCTTT
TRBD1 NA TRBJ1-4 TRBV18 CASSPTGVREKLFF TGTGCCAGCTCACCAACAGGGGTACGGGAAAAACTGTTTTTT
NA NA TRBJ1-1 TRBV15 CATSRDQGQEAFF TGTGCCACCAGCAGAGATCAGGGGCAGGAAGCTTTCTTT
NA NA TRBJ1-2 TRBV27 CASSLSPAGYGYTF TGTGCCAGCAGTTTATCCCCGGCAGGCTATGGCTACACCTTC
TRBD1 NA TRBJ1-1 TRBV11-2 CASSWGTADEAFF TGTGCCAGCAGCTGGGGGACAGCAGATGAAGCTTTCTTT
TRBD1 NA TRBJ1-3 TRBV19 CASNPRTGNTIYF TGTGCCAGTAACCCACGGACAGGGAACACCATATATTTT
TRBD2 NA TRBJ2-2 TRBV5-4 CASSSKTSHTGELFF TGTGCCAGCAGCTCAAAGACTAGCCACACCGGGGAGCTGTTTTTT
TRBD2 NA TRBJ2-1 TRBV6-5 CASRAGGPYNEQFF TGTGCCAGCCGAGCGGGGGGGCCTTATAATGAGCAGTTCTTC
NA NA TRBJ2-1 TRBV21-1 CASSKEKAKPAGCSYNEQFF TGTGCCAGCAGCAAAGAAAAAGCAAAGCCAGCGGGGTGCTCCTACAATGAGCAGTTCTTC
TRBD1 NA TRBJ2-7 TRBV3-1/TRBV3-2 CASSTGTGDNEQYF TGTGCCAGCAGCACAGGGACAGGGGATAACGAGCAGTACTTC
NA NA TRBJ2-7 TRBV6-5 CASSYSTGQVYEQYF TGTGCCAGCAGTTACTCAACAGGGCAGGTCTACGAGCAGTACTTC
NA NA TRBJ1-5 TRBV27 CASSLYGLNQPQHF TGTGCCAGCAGTTTATACGGTCTCAATCAGCCCCAGCATTTT
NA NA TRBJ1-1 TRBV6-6 CASSGLGGTNTEAFF TGTGCCAGCAGTGGCCTGGGGGGAACGAACACTGAAGCTTTCTTT
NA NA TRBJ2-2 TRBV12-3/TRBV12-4 CASSFYGELFF TGTGCCAGCAGTTTCTACGGGGAGCTGTTTTTT
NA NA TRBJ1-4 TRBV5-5 CASSLAQPLGKMFF TGTGCCAGCAGCTTAGCACAGCCACTGGGTAAAATGTTTTTT
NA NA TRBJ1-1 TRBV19 CASSMSVGEAFF TGTGCCAGTAGTATGTCGGTTGGTGAAGCTTTCTTT
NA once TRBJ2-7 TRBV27 CASSWGQGGAYEQYF TGTGCCAGCAGTTGGGGGCAGGGGGGTGCCTACGAGCAGTACTTC
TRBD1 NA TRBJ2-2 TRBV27 CASSLHGQGANTGELFF TGTGCCAGCAGTTTGCATGGACAGGGCGCGAACACCGGGGAGCTGTTTTTT
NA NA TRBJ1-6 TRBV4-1 CASSQVETISYNSPLHF TGCGCCAGCAGCCAAGTAGAAACGATCTCCTATAATTCACCCCTCCACTTT
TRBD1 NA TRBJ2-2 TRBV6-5 CASKRQGDTGELFF TGTGCCAGCAAGCGACAGGGAGACACCGGGGAGCTGTTTTTT
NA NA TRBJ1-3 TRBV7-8 CASSSSYGVASGNTIYF TGTGCCAGCAGCTCCAGCTATGGAGTCGCATCTGGAAACACCATATATTTT
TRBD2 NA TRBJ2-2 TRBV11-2 CASSLRPSGGAGELFF TGTGCCAGCAGCTTAAGGCCTAGCGGGGGGGCCGGGGAGCTGTTTTTT